This paragraph reports one T cell receptor (beta chain). The antigen is not known. Sequenced by immunoSEQ multiplex PCR; TCRdb stores in-frame clones only, minus some. Of about 78,000 clones detected, almost 85% appear once; the ten largest clones hold around a sixth. The data are from a study of identifying expanded T cells in peripheral blood. Study conclusions and caveats: Variance in clone template counts between roughly 2-week samples significantly increased with total template count across all healthy donors. Differentially abundant clones: 0.95 to 1.5 between replicates, about 15 at around 15 days, less than 20 at four.

During the collection period, no donor immune events like infections were recorded. The TCR was taken from a person aged 18-70 years in good health. The sample was blood.

CDR3 DNA sequence: TGTGCCAGTCGATATACAGATGAAGGGGCGGATGAGCAGTTCTTC. Translation: CASRYTDEGADEQFF. V usage is TRBV10-3 and J usage is TRBJ2-1; weak D call: TRBD1 (5 bases). Germline V CDR1 and CDR2: ENHRY, SYGVKD. The CDR3 spans 15 residues. Trimming took 10 bases from V and 8 from J, leaving 24 bases between them.